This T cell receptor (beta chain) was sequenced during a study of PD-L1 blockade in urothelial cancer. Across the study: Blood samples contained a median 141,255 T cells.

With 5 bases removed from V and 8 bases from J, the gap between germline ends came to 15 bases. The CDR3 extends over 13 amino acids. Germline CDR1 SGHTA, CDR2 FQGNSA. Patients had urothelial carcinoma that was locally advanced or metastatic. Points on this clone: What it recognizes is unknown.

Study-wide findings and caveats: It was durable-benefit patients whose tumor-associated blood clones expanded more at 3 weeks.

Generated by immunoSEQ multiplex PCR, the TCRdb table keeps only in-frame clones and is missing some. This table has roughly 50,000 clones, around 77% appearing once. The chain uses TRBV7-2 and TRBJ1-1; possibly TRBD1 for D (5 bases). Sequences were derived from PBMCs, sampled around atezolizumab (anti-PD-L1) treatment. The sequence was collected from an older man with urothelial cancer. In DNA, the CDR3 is TGTGCCAGCAGCAACACACTTGGGGCGGAAGCTTTCTTT. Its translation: CASSNTLGAEAFF. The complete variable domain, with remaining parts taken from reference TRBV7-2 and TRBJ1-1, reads GAGVSQSPSNKVTEKGKDVELRCDPISGHTALYWYRQSLGQGLEFLIYFQGNSAPDKSGLPSDRFSAERTGGSVSTLTIQRTQQEDSAVYLCASSNTLGAEAFFGQGTRLTVV.